What follows are 18 T cell receptor beta chains derived from one specimen sequenced in a study of blood T cell repertoires in COVID-19. Produced via immunoSEQ multiplex PCR; TCRdb's table is partial and in-frame only. The sample records roughly 280,000 clones, under 90% being singletons. The source material was peripheral blood. These receptors all come from a man between 50 and 59 years old with acute or convalescent COVID-19.

V gene TRBV10-2 combines with J gene TRBJ1-2; 7 bases align to TRBD1. CDR3 length equals 12 residues. The junction had 4 bases not matched to a gene; V was cut back by 10 bases and J by 2 bases. CDR1 WSHSY and CDR2 SAAADI come from the germline V gene. The CDR3, as DNA: TGCGCCATCTTGGGACAGAACTATGGCTACACCTTC. Translating gives CAILGQNYGYTF.

The chain is built from TRBV5-6 and TRBJ1-1; 9 nucleotides match TRBD1. This CDR3 has 15 residues. Looked up from germline, CDR1 is SGHDT and CDR2 is YYEEEE. The J segment lost 2 bases and the V segment lost 4 bases, leaving 6 bases of the junction unmatched. The CDR3 protein is CASSITGGANTEAFF. In nucleotides, the CDR3 is TGTGCCAGCAGCATAACAGGGGGCGCAAACACTGAAGCTTTCTTT.

The V call is TRBV5-4, the J call TRBJ2-3, with 7 bases aligning to TRBD1. The junction had 4 bases not matched to a gene; V was cut back by 4 bases and J by 2 bases. There are 14 residues in the CDR3. The germline gives CDR1 SGHNT, CDR2 YYREEE (reference sequence). The chain's CDR3 is CASSIGTATDTQYF. Written as DNA, the CDR3 is TGTGCCAGCAGCATCGGGACAGCCACAGATACGCAGTATTTT.

J is TRBJ2-2 and V is TRBV5-1; the D is unclear. CDR1 and CDR2 (germline): SGHRS, YFSETQ. The CDR3 sequence is 13 residues long. Trimming cost V 4 bases and J 6 bases, with 10 bases left between them. CDR3 coding DNA: TGCGCCAGCAGCATCCCACGGTCCGGGGAGCTGTTTTTT. Amino acids: CASSIPRSGELFF. The complete variable domain, with remaining parts taken from reference TRBV5-1 and TRBJ2-2, reads KAGVTQTPRYLIKTRGQQVTLSCSPISGHRSVSWYQQTPGQGLQFLFEYFSETQRNKGNFPGRFSGRQFSNSRSEMNVSTLELGDSALYLCASSIPRSGELFFGEGSRLTVL.

The chain uses TRBV5-1 and TRBJ1-2, with D perhaps TRBD1 (6 bases). With 4 bases removed from V and 1 base from J, the gap between germline ends came to 8 bases. Germline loops: CDR1 SGHRS, CDR2 YFSETQ. There are 13 residues in the CDR3. CDR3 loop: CASSTDSNYGYTF. The DNA of the CDR3 is TGCGCCAGCAGCACGGACAGTAACTATGGCTACACCTTC.

The gene calls are TRBV7-3 and TRBJ2-2, with D possibly TRBD1 on 6 matching bases. This CDR3 has 15 residues. V was pared by 4 bases and J by 4 bases, with 13 bases between. Per the germline V gene, CDR1 is SGHTA and CDR2 is FQGTGA. The CDR3 DNA sequence: TGTGCCAGCAGCTGGGCACCAGGGGTCACCGGGGAGCTGTTTTTT. Translating it yields CASSWAPGVTGELFF.

The rearrangement uses TRBV30 and TRBJ1-1; D is uncertain. The CDR3 runs 11 residues. The V gene's germline CDR1 is GTSNPN and CDR2 SVGIG (reference sequence). Trimming took 2 bases from V and 8 from J, leaving 9 bases between them. The CDR3 is CAWSILSEAFF. As DNA, the CDR3 is TGTGCCTGGAGTATCCTATCCGAAGCTTTCTTT.

The V and J genes are TRBV9 and TRBJ2-7; weak D call: TRBD1 (6 bases). The CDR3 consists of 14 residues. Deletions cut 0 bases from V and 4 bases from J, with 11 bases between. Germline CDR1 SGDLS, CDR2 YYNGEE. The CDR3 region has the DNA TGTGCCAGCAGCGTAGGGGAAGGGGGATACGAGCAGTACTTC. This translates into CASSVGEGGYEQYF.

The chain is built from TRBV4-1 and TRBJ2-3; 7 bases align to TRBD1. The CDR3 totals 14 residues. V was clipped by 5 bases and J by 3 bases; unmatched bases: 5. CDR1 and CDR2 from the germline V gene are MGHRA and YSYEKL. CDR3 sequence (DNA): TGCGCCAGCAGCTTCCGGACAGGTACAGATACGCAGTATTTT. It is translated as CASSFRTGTDTQYF.

CDR3 residues: CSVEDPGDRDYQETQYF. CDR3 DNA: TGCAGCGTTGAAGATCCGGGAGACAGGGATTACCAAGAGACCCAGTACTTC. The V and J genes are TRBV29-1 and TRBJ2-5; weak D call: TRBD1 (7 bases). The CDR3 loop spans 17 amino acids. Germline assignment: CDR1 SQVTM and CDR2 ANQGSEA. Trimming stripped 0 bases from V and 0 bases from J, with 17 bases between.

The chain joins TRBV5-1 to TRBJ1-3; D is possibly TRBD1 (5 bases). The CDR3 has 15 residues. Trimming took 6 bases from V and 0 from J, leaving 13 bases between them. Germline V gene lookup returns CDR1 SGHRS and CDR2 YFSETQ. DNA for the CDR3: TGCGCCAGCACCGAAACAGGCCCCTCTGGAAACACCATATATTTT. This sequence encodes CASTETGPSGNTIYF.

The chain is built from TRBV7-2 and TRBJ1-3; no definite D call. CDR1 and CDR2 from the germline V gene are SGHTA and FQGNSA. Trimming left V 6 bases short and J 0 bases short, with 15 bases between. This CDR3 comprises 16 residues. Here the CDR3 DNA reads TGTGCCAGCAGACCCCGCGGCACCAACTCTGGAAACACCATATATTTT. It specifies CASRPRGTNSGNTIYF.

This rearrangement joins TRBV27 to TRBJ1-4, with a tentative D call TRBD1 (5 bases). Trimming cost V 5 bases and J 3 bases, with 16 bases left between them. Germline loops: CDR1 MNHEY, CDR2 SMNVEV (reference sequence). This CDR3 has 16 residues. CDR3 DNA: TGTGCCAGCAGTGCCCCATCTGGGGCGGCTAATGAAAAACTGTTTTTT. Translation: CASSAPSGAANEKLFF.

Note on this clone: Other DNA variants within this sample encode the same CDR3. The V and J genes are TRBV30 and TRBJ1-5, with unresolved D. V was shortened by 0 bases and J by 4 bases, with 7 bases between the two germline ends. Germline V gives CDR1 GTSNPN, CDR2 SVGIG (reference sequence). The CDR3 sequence is 13 residues long. The CDR3 DNA is TGTGCCTGGAGTGTGCAGGATAATCAGCCCCAGCATTTT. It yields the protein CAWSVQDNQPQHF. Variable domain in full (rest from reference TRBV30 and TRBJ1-5): SQTIHQWPATLVQPVGSPLSLECTVEGTSNPNLYWYRQAAGRGLQLLFYSVGIGQISSEVPQNLSASRPQDRQFILSSKKLLLSDSGFYLCAWSVQDNQPQHFGDGTRLSIL.

This chain connects TRBV19 to TRBJ1-1, with D maybe TRBD1 (5 bases). The CDR3 is made up of 14 amino acids. The germline gives CDR1 LNHDA, CDR2 SQIVND (reference sequence). V shed 0 bases and J shed 6 bases, with 11 bases lying between them. The CDR3, as DNA: TGTGCCAGTAGTATAGATGGCGGGGACGCTGAAGCTTTCTTT. Its translation: CASSIDGGDAEAFF.

This CDR3 reads CASSSTAGGLADTQYF. The CDR3 bases are TGTGCCAGCAGCTCCACAGCGGGGGGGCTAGCAGATACGCAGTATTTT. The V and J genes are TRBV5-4 and TRBJ2-3; 10 bases align to TRBD2. Germline loops: CDR1 SGHNT, CDR2 YYREEE (reference sequence). V shed 3 bases, J shed 4 bases, and the junction held 8 bases outside the gene matches. The length of the CDR3 is 16 residues.

CDR3: CASSVPGSNTEAFF. The CDR3 region has the DNA TGTGCCAGCAGCGTACCGGGATCTAACACTGAAGCTTTCTTT. This chain joins TRBV9 and TRBJ1-1; unclear D gene. Trimming cost V 1 base and J 2 bases, with 9 bases left between them. The germline V gene encodes CDR1 SGDLS and CDR2 YYNGEE. This CDR3 has 14 residues. The full variable domain, with the rest looked up from reference TRBV9 and TRBJ1-1, is DSGVTQTPKHLITATGQRVTLRCSPRSGDLSVYWYQQSLDQGLQFLIQYYNGEERAKGNILERFSAQQFPDLHSELNLSSLELGDSALYFCASSVPGSNTEAFFGQGTRLTVV.

Comment on this clone: Other DNA sequences within the sample encode an identical CDR3. The rearrangement links TRBV7-9 to TRBJ2-1, with D perhaps TRBD1 (5 bases). Trimming left V 2 bases short and J 0 bases short, with 8 bases between. The germline CDR1 and CDR2 sequences are SEHNR and FQNEAQ (reference sequence). This CDR3 contains 15 residues. CDR3 amino acids: CASSLTGPSYNEQFF. The DNA of the CDR3 is TGTGCCAGCAGCTTAACAGGACCCTCCTACAATGAGCAGTTCTTC.